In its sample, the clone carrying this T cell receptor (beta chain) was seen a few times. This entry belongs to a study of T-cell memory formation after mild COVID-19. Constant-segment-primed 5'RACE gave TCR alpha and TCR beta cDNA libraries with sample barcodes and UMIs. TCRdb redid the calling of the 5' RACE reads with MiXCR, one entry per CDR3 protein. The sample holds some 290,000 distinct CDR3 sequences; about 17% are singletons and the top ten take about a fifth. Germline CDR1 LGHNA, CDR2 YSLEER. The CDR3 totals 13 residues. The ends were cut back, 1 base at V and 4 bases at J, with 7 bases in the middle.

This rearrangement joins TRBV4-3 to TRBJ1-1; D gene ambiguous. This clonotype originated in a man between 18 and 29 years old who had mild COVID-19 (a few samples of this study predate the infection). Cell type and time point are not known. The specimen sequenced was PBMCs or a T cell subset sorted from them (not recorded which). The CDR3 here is CASSQGEVTEAFF. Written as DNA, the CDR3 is TGCGCCAGCAGCCAAGGGGAGGTCACTGAAGCTTTCTTT.